These T cell receptor beta chains were read from a single sample in a study of identical twins. From the 5' RACE reads, TCRdb called clonotypes with MiXCR, one entry per CDR3 protein. Here the sample spans a few hundred thousand distinct CDR3 sequences, more than 9% being singletons. The sample comprised memory T cells sorted from blood. Source of these receptors: a man in his fifties in good health. Each CDR3 is given with its conserved first and last residue. Each record gives: J gene, V gene, D gene, clone size, CDR3 protein. A D gene is named only where the DNA matches it firmly. Size is stated for part of the rows, as once, few or many counts, or as a class when the clone is expanded.

TRBJ1-2 TRBV20-1 - many CSASRLGAGGYTF
TRBJ2-2 TRBV5-1 TRBD1 - CASSLNRGPTDTGELFF
TRBJ2-7 TRBV2 - many CASSNLYEQYF
TRBJ2-5 TRBV18 TRBD2 few CASSSRTSGTSSSLYF
TRBJ2-2 TRBV2 - few CASKRESGELFF
TRBJ2-2 TRBV20-1 TRBD2 - CSARGGSWGTGELFF
TRBJ2-7 TRBV3-1 - many CASSQQSEQYF
TRBJ2-7 TRBV7-2 - many CASSFRGAYEQYF
TRBJ2-3 TRBV6-2/TRBV6-3 TRBD2 - CASSYPSGSVTDTQYF
TRBJ2-1 TRBV5-1 TRBD2 many CASSPGSGSSYNEQFF
TRBJ1-6 TRBV10-3 - many CAIRTGGNSPLHF
TRBJ2-4 TRBV12-3/TRBV12-4 - few CASRMTSRDIQYF
TRBJ1-1 TRBV5-1 - many CASSLVQGNTEAFF
TRBJ2-7 TRBV24-1 - many CATSRGSGEAEQYF
TRBJ2-1 TRBV5-1 - - CASSLARDLHNEQFF
TRBJ2-3 TRBV5-6 - few CASSLLGTTSTDTQYF
TRBJ2-3 TRBV7-8 TRBD1 many CASSSLRGPDTQYF
TRBJ2-2 TRBV28 TRBD1 - CASNQGAGAGELFF
TRBJ2-2 TRBV29-1 TRBD1 few CSVSFRGRAGELFF
TRBJ2-7 TRBV7-9 TRBD1 many CASSANPGQVGYEQYF
TRBJ1-4 TRBV5-5 - many CASSLPAAEKLFF
TRBJ1-2 TRBV29-1 TRBD1 many CSVRDSLKGGYGYTF